This T cell receptor (beta chain) was identified during a study of CD8+ T cells in alopecia areata. Whole-study context: Each of the treated patients was given oral tofacitinib, 5 to 10 mg twice daily, for moderate-to-severe alopecia areata.

This clone was counted a few times. The antigen remains undetermined. CDR1 and CDR2 (germline): MNHEY, SMNVEV (reference sequence). The J segment lost 10 bases and the V segment lost 2 bases, leaving 16 bases of the junction unmatched. CDR3 length: 16 amino acids. Extracted from the samples, RNA was reverse transcribed into cDNA to serve as the sequencing template. Clones were sequenced by immunoSEQ multiplex PCR, and TCRdb holds only the in-frame ones, with some missing. The data contain roughly 150,000 clones, around half of them seen just once; the ten biggest clones take up around 19%. Study-wide points: Alopecia totalis/universalis scalp especially showed more expanded CD8+ clones than normal scalp.

V usage is TRBV27 and J usage is TRBJ1-1, with TRBD1 matching over 7 bases. Sequencing used CD8+ T cells sorted from blood, obtained at week 0. This receptor was obtained from a human donor with alopecia areata. CDR3 bases: TGTGCCAGCAGTTTAGGATTGCTCGACAGGGAGGTTGGAGCTTTCTTT. The encoded protein is CASSLGLLDREVGAFF.